Below, one T cell receptor (beta chain) is given with its context. Its antigen is still unknown. The CDR3 loop spans 14 amino acids. CDR1 SGHTA and CDR2 FQGNSA come from the germline V gene. V dropped 5 bases and J dropped 5 bases, with 13 bases sitting between them. Broader study findings: Tumor Treg TCRs overlapped most with tumor naive CD4+ cells.

Constant-region reverse primers amplified full-length variable regions, followed by semi-nested Nested Universal Primer A PCR. TCRdb independently ran MiXCR on the 5' RACE reads; one entry per CDR3 protein. Of about 7,000 distinct CDR3 sequences listed, 40% to 60% are singletons. The sequenced material came from naive CD4+ T cells sorted from a lymph node. Documented subset: naive CD4+ T cells, CD4+CD45RA+CD25-. The TCR was taken from a female donor with breast cancer. This rearrangement joins TRBV7-2 to TRBJ1-5; D is perhaps TRBD1 (6 bases). The CDR3 spells CASSLRTADQPQHF. For the CDR3, the DNA is TGTGCCAGCAGCCTAAGGACAGCCGATCAGCCCCAGCATTTT.